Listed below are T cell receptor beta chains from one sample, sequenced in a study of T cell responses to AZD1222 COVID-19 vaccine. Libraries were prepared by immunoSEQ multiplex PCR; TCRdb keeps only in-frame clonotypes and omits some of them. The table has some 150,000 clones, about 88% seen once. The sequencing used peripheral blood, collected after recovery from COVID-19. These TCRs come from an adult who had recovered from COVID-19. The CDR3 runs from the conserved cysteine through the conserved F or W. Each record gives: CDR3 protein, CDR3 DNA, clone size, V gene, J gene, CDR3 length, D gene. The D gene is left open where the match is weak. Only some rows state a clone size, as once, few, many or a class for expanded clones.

CDR3aa: CASSISGDTQYF
CDR3nt: TGTGCCAGTAGTATAAGTGGTGATACGCAGTATTTT
abundance: -
v_gene: TRBV19
j_gene: TRBJ2-3
len: 12
d_gene: -

CDR3aa: CATSRVLAGFPSGANVLTF
CDR3nt: TGTGCCACCAGCAGAGTTTTAGCGGGGTTCCCCTCTGGGGCCAACGTCCTGACTTTC
abundance: -
v_gene: TRBV15
j_gene: TRBJ2-6
len: 19
d_gene: TRBD2

CDR3aa: CASSSGPPGEQFF
CDR3nt: TGTGCCAGCAGTTCGGGACCACCCGGTGAGCAGTTCTTC
abundance: -
v_gene: TRBV28
j_gene: TRBJ2-1
len: 13
d_gene: -

CDR3aa: CASSQDSGTMNTEAFF
CDR3nt: TGTGCCAGCAGCCAAGATTCGGGTACCATGAACACTGAAGCTTTCTTT
abundance: -
v_gene: TRBV14
j_gene: TRBJ1-1
len: 16
d_gene: -

CDR3aa: CASSRDTGGESPTDTQYF
CDR3nt: TGCGCCAGCAGCCGAGATACAGGGGGCGAGAGTCCCACAGATACGCAGTATTTT
abundance: -
v_gene: TRBV4-3
j_gene: TRBJ2-3
len: 18
d_gene: TRBD1

CDR3aa: CASSHSVGSNYGYTF
CDR3nt: TGTGCCAGCAGCCATTCCGTCGGGTCTAACTATGGCTACACCTTC
abundance: -
v_gene: TRBV4-2
j_gene: TRBJ1-2
len: 15
d_gene: -

CDR3aa: CSASSSGGHEQYF
CDR3nt: TGCAGTGCTAGTAGCTCGGGGGGCCACGAGCAGTACTTC
abundance: once
v_gene: TRBV20-1
j_gene: TRBJ2-7
len: 13
d_gene: -

CDR3aa: CASSPDLPGYEQYF
CDR3nt: TGTGCCAGCTCACCGGACTTACCGGGCTACGAGCAGTACTTC
abundance: -
v_gene: TRBV18
j_gene: TRBJ2-7
len: 14
d_gene: -

CDR3aa: CASSSSAGSSYEQYF
CDR3nt: TGTGCCAGCAGCTCCTCCGCAGGAAGCTCCTACGAGCAGTACTTC
abundance: few
v_gene: TRBV11-3
j_gene: TRBJ2-7
len: 15
d_gene: -

CDR3aa: CASSPSGAQKGAFF
CDR3nt: TGTGCCAGCAGCCCATCCGGAGCCCAGAAAGGTGCTTTCTTT
abundance: -
v_gene: TRBV3-1/TRBV3-2
j_gene: TRBJ1-1
len: 14
d_gene: -

CDR3aa: CASSVVGTVSEAFF
CDR3nt: TGTGCCAGCAGCGTAGTCGGGACGGTTAGTGAAGCTTTCTTT
abundance: once
v_gene: TRBV9
j_gene: TRBJ1-1
len: 14
d_gene: -

CDR3aa: CASSGDVRSPLHF
CDR3nt: TGCGCCAGCAGCGGGGACGTGAGGTCACCCCTCCACTTT
abundance: -
v_gene: TRBV5-1
j_gene: TRBJ1-6
len: 13
d_gene: -

CDR3aa: CASTLGDTQYF
CDR3nt: TGTGCCAGCACCTTAGGGGATACGCAGTATTTT
abundance: -
v_gene: TRBV12-3/TRBV12-4
j_gene: TRBJ2-3
len: 11
d_gene: -

CDR3aa: CASGGVGGIPYGYTF
CDR3nt: TGTGCCAGTGGGGGAGTGGGGGGAATCCCCTATGGCTACACCTTC
abundance: -
v_gene: TRBV19
j_gene: TRBJ1-2
len: 15
d_gene: -

CDR3aa: CASGVVLAGANRYEQYF
CDR3nt: TGTGCCAGCGGCGTAGTGCTAGCGGGGGCAAACCGCTACGAGCAGTACTTC
abundance: -
v_gene: TRBV7-2
j_gene: TRBJ2-7
len: 17
d_gene: TRBD2

CDR3aa: CASKGRGDEQPQHF
CDR3nt: TGTGCCAGCAAGGGTCGGGGGGATGAGCAGCCCCAGCATTTT
abundance: -
v_gene: TRBV19
j_gene: TRBJ1-5
len: 14
d_gene: -

CDR3aa: CASSETSGGNEKLFF
CDR3nt: TGCGCCAGCAGTGAGACTTCGGGGGGCAATGAAAAACTGTTTTTT
abundance: -
v_gene: TRBV10-2
j_gene: TRBJ1-4
len: 15
d_gene: -

CDR3aa: CASSIRTSGGNEQFF
CDR3nt: TGTGCCAGTAGTATCCGGACTAGCGGGGGCAATGAGCAGTTCTTC
abundance: -
v_gene: TRBV19
j_gene: TRBJ2-1
len: 15
d_gene: TRBD2

CDR3aa: CASTPDSSNQPQHF
CDR3nt: TGTGCCAGTACCCCGGACAGTAGCAATCAGCCCCAGCATTTT
abundance: -
v_gene: TRBV19
j_gene: TRBJ1-5
len: 14
d_gene: -

CDR3aa: CASIPSGILAGGRVTGELFF
CDR3nt: TGTGCCAGCATCCCCTCGGGAATTCTAGCGGGAGGACGGGTCACCGGGGAGCTGTTTTTT
abundance: -
v_gene: TRBV7-8
j_gene: TRBJ2-2
len: 20
d_gene: TRBD2

CDR3aa: CASRDETDYNYGYTF
CDR3nt: TGTGCCAGCAGGGATGAGACAGACTATAACTATGGCTACACCTTC
abundance: -
v_gene: TRBV2
j_gene: TRBJ1-2
len: 15
d_gene: -

CDR3aa: CASSISSQYNEQFF
CDR3nt: TGTGCCAGTAGTATTAGTAGCCAATACAATGAGCAGTTCTTC
abundance: -
v_gene: TRBV19
j_gene: TRBJ2-1
len: 14
d_gene: -

CDR3aa: CSASWPSNTEAFF
CDR3nt: TGCAGTGCTAGTTGGCCCAGTAACACTGAAGCTTTCTTT
abundance: -
v_gene: TRBV20-1
j_gene: TRBJ1-1
len: 13
d_gene: -

CDR3aa: CASRGNRGISEKLFF
CDR3nt: TGTGCCAGCAGGGGCAACAGGGGGATAAGCGAAAAACTGTTTTTT
abundance: -
v_gene: TRBV2
j_gene: TRBJ1-4
len: 15
d_gene: TRBD1

CDR3aa: CASSSGQAETQYF
CDR3nt: TGTGCCAGCAGTTCGGGACAGGCGGAGACCCAGTACTTC
abundance: once
v_gene: TRBV28
j_gene: TRBJ2-5
len: 13
d_gene: TRBD1

CDR3aa: CASSAAPGELFF
CDR3nt: TGTGCCAGCAGTGCCGCTCCCGGGGAGCTGTTTTTT
abundance: once
v_gene: TRBV6-4
j_gene: TRBJ2-2
len: 12
d_gene: -

CDR3aa: CASSPRGNTEAFF
CDR3nt: TGTGCCAGCAGCCCGAGGGGGAACACTGAAGCTTTCTTT
abundance: -
v_gene: TRBV11-3
j_gene: TRBJ1-1
len: 13
d_gene: -

CDR3aa: CSVLAVETQYF
CDR3nt: TGCAGCGTGCTGGCTGTGGAGACCCAGTACTTC
abundance: -
v_gene: TRBV29-1
j_gene: TRBJ2-5
len: 11
d_gene: -

CDR3aa: CASSWPADRPVSYEQYF
CDR3nt: TGTGCCAGCAGCTGGCCCGCGGACAGGCCAGTGAGCTACGAGCAGTACTTC
abundance: -
v_gene: TRBV7-9
j_gene: TRBJ2-7
len: 17
d_gene: TRBD1

CDR3aa: CASSTRDRGPYEQYF
CDR3nt: TGTGCCAGCAGCACCCGGGACAGGGGACCCTACGAGCAGTACTTC
abundance: -
v_gene: TRBV6-5
j_gene: TRBJ2-7
len: 15
d_gene: TRBD1

CDR3aa: CASTTVDEQYF
CDR3nt: TGTGCCAGCACCACGGTGGACGAGCAGTACTTC
abundance: -
v_gene: TRBV28
j_gene: TRBJ2-7
len: 11
d_gene: -

CDR3aa: CATSSKITSYSNQPQHF
CDR3nt: TGTGCCACCAGCAGTAAAATAACGTCTTATAGCAATCAGCCCCAGCATTTT
abundance: -
v_gene: TRBV15
j_gene: TRBJ1-5
len: 17
d_gene: -

CDR3aa: CSASTGRGEYSPLHF
CDR3nt: TGCAGTGCTAGTACCGGAAGGGGCGAGTATTCACCCCTCCACTTT
abundance: -
v_gene: TRBV20-1
j_gene: TRBJ1-6
len: 15
d_gene: -

CDR3aa: CASSLTGEGKANYGYTF
CDR3nt: TGTGCCAGCAGCCTGACAGGGGAGGGTAAAGCTAACTATGGCTACACCTTC
abundance: once
v_gene: TRBV5-6
j_gene: TRBJ1-2
len: 17
d_gene: TRBD1

CDR3aa: CSAELQAYGYTF
CDR3nt: TGCAGCGCGGAACTACAGGCCTATGGCTACACCTTC
abundance: -
v_gene: TRBV29-1
j_gene: TRBJ1-2
len: 12
d_gene: -

CDR3aa: CASSSSGLRSGYTF
CDR3nt: TGTGCCAGCAGTTCCTCAGGGCTAAGGAGTGGCTACACCTTC
abundance: -
v_gene: TRBV28
j_gene: TRBJ1-2
len: 14
d_gene: -

CDR3aa: CASSEAFGAQYF
CDR3nt: TGTGCCAGCAGTGAAGCGTTTGGGGCCCAGTACTTC
abundance: -
v_gene: TRBV2
j_gene: TRBJ2-5
len: 12
d_gene: -

CDR3aa: CASSRTYGPRASTDTQYF
CDR3nt: TGTGCCAGCAGCAGAACTTATGGGCCGCGAGCTAGCACAGATACGCAGTATTTT
abundance: -
v_gene: TRBV6-2/TRBV6-3
j_gene: TRBJ2-3
len: 18
d_gene: -

CDR3aa: CASSQAMAGNTQYF
CDR3nt: TGTGCCAGCAGCCAAGCTATGGCTGGGAATACGCAGTATTTT
abundance: -
v_gene: TRBV3-1/TRBV3-2
j_gene: TRBJ2-3
len: 14
d_gene: -

CDR3aa: CASSYGTGVSYEQYF
CDR3nt: TGTGCCAGCAGTTACGGAACCGGGGTATCCTACGAGCAGTACTTC
abundance: -
v_gene: TRBV6-5
j_gene: TRBJ2-7
len: 15
d_gene: -

CDR3aa: CASSFSPPTGGRFANKNIQYF
CDR3nt: TGTGCCAGCAGTTTTTCCCCTCCGACAGGGGGAAGGTTTGCCAACAAAAACATTCAGTACTTC
abundance: -
v_gene: TRBV28
j_gene: TRBJ2-4
len: 21
d_gene: TRBD1

CDR3aa: CASSLGGAGTDTQYF
CDR3nt: TGCGCCAGCAGCTTGGGGGGTGCAGGCACAGATACGCAGTATTTT
abundance: -
v_gene: TRBV5-1
j_gene: TRBJ2-3
len: 15
d_gene: -

CDR3aa: CALQEDSKHGYTF
CDR3nt: TGTGCCCTCCAGGAGGACAGTAAGCATGGCTACACCTTC
abundance: -
v_gene: TRBV10-3
j_gene: TRBJ1-2
len: 13
d_gene: -

CDR3aa: CASSTRDSSGNTIYF
CDR3nt: TGTGCCAGTAGTACCCGGGACAGCTCTGGAAACACCATATATTTT
abundance: -
v_gene: TRBV19
j_gene: TRBJ1-3
len: 15
d_gene: TRBD1

CDR3aa: CASSYSGAASYEQYF
CDR3nt: TGTGCCAGCAGTTACTCAGGGGCCGCCTCCTACGAGCAGTACTTC
abundance: -
v_gene: TRBV6-5
j_gene: TRBJ2-7
len: 15
d_gene: -

CDR3aa: CASSVDIAASNYGYTF
CDR3nt: TGTGCCAGCAGCGTCGACATCGCCGCCTCTAACTATGGCTACACCTTC
abundance: -
v_gene: TRBV2
j_gene: TRBJ1-2
len: 16
d_gene: -

CDR3aa: CASTPGTGVYEQYF
CDR3nt: TGTGCCAGCACCCCCGGGACAGGGGTGTACGAGCAGTACTTC
abundance: -
v_gene: TRBV28
j_gene: TRBJ2-7
len: 14
d_gene: TRBD1

CDR3aa: CASSLGRLGRAEAFF
CDR3nt: TGCGCCAGCAGCTTGGGACGGCTCGGTAGGGCTGAAGCTTTCTTT
abundance: -
v_gene: TRBV5-1
j_gene: TRBJ1-1
len: 15
d_gene: -

CDR3aa: CASRTTKSGSEGELFF
CDR3nt: TGTGCCAGCAGAACGACAAAGAGCGGGAGTGAAGGGGAGCTGTTTTTT
abundance: -
v_gene: TRBV5-4
j_gene: TRBJ2-2
len: 16
d_gene: TRBD2

CDR3aa: CASSLSPGQGDETQYF
CDR3nt: TGTGCCAGCAGCTTGTCACCGGGACAGGGTGACGAGACCCAGTACTTC
abundance: -
v_gene: TRBV5-4
j_gene: TRBJ2-5
len: 16
d_gene: TRBD1

CDR3aa: CASSMAGVSLNTEAFF
CDR3nt: TGTGCCAGTAGTATGGCCGGGGTCAGCCTGAACACTGAAGCTTTCTTT
abundance: -
v_gene: TRBV19
j_gene: TRBJ1-1
len: 16
d_gene: -

CDR3aa: CASSPVGGGETQYF
CDR3nt: TGTGCCAGCAGCCCCGTCGGGGGGGGCGAGACCCAGTACTTC
abundance: -
v_gene: TRBV7-6
j_gene: TRBJ2-5
len: 14
d_gene: TRBD2

CDR3aa: CASSQVLGGYGYTF
CDR3nt: TGCGCCAGCAGCCAAGTACTGGGGGGCTATGGCTACACCTTC
abundance: once
v_gene: TRBV4-3
j_gene: TRBJ1-2
len: 14
d_gene: -